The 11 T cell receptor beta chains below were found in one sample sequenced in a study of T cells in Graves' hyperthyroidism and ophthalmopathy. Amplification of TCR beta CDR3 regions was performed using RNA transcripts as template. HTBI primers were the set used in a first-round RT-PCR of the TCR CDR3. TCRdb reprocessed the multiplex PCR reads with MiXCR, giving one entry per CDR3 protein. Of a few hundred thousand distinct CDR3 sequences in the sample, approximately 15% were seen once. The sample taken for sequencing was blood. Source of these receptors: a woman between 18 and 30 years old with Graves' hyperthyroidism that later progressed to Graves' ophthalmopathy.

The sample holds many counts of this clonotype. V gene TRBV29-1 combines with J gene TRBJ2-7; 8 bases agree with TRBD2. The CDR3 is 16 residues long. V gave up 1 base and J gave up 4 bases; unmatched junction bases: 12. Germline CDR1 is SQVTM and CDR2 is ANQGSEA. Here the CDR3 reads CSVEGIGAGGIYEQYF. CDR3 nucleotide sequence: TGCAGCGTTGAAGGGATCGGGGCGGGAGGTATTTACGAGCAGTACTTC.

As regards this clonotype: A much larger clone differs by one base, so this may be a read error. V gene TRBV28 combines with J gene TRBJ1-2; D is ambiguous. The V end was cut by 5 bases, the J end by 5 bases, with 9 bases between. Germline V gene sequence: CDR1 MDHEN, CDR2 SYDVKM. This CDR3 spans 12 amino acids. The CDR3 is CASSDYQYGYTF. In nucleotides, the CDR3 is TGTGCCAGCAGTGACTACCAATATGGCTACACCTTC.

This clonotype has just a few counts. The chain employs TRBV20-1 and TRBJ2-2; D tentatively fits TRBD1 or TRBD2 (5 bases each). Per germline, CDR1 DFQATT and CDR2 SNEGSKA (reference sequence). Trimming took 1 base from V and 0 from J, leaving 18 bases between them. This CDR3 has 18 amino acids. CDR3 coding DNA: TGCAGTGCTAGAGGGTGGGACCTCCAGAATGCGAACACCGGGGAGCTGTTTTTT. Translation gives CSARGWDLQNANTGELFF.

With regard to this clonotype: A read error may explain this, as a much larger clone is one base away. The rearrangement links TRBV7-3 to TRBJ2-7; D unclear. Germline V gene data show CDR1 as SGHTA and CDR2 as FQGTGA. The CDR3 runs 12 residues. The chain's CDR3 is CACSDGGSEQYF. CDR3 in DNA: TGTGCCTGCAGCGATGGCGGCTCCGAGCAGTACTTC.

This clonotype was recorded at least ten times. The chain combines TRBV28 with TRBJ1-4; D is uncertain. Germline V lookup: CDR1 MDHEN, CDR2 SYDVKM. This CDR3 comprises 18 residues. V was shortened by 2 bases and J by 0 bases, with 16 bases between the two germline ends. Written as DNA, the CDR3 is TGTGCCAGCAGTTTACTTCACCTCGCGGGTGCAACTAATGAAAAACTGTTTTTT. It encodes CASSLLHLAGATNEKLFF. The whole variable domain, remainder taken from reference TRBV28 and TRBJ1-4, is DVKVTQSSRYLVKRTGEKVFLECVQDMDHENMFWYRQDPGLGLRLIYFSYDVKMKEKGDIPEGYSVSREKKERFSLILESASTNQTSMYLCASSLLHLAGATNEKLFFGSGTQLSVL.

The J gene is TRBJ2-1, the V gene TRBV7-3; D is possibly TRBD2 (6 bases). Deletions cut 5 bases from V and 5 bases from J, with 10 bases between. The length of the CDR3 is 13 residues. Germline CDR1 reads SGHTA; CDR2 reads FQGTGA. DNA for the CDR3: TGTGCCAGCAGCGGCGGGATTCACAATGAGCAGTTCTTC. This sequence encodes CASSGGIHNEQFF.

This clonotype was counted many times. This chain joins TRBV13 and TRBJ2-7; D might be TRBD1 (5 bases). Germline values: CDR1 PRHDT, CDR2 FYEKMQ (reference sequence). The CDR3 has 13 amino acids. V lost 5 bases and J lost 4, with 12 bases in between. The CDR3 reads CASSVTQGYEQYF. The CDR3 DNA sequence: TGTGCCAGCAGCGTCACCCAGGGTTACGAGCAGTACTTC.

This chain's CDR3 is CASSLGGGIAFF. The CDR3 nucleotides are TGTGCCAGCAGCTTAGGGGGGGGTATAGCTTTCTTT. This rearrangement joins TRBV7-6 to TRBJ1-1; a weak D match, TRBD1 (5 bases). This CDR3 is 12 amino acids long. Germline CDR1 reads SGHVS; CDR2 reads FNYEAQ. The V and J ends lost 1 base and 10 bases respectively, with 10 bases between them.

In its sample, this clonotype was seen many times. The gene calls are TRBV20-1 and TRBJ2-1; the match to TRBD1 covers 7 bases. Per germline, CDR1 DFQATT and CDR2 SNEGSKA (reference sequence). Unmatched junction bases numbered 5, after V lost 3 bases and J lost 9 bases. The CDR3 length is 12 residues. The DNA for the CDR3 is TGCAGTGCTAGTAGGACAGGTACTGAGCAGTTCTTC. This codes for CSASRTGTEQFF.

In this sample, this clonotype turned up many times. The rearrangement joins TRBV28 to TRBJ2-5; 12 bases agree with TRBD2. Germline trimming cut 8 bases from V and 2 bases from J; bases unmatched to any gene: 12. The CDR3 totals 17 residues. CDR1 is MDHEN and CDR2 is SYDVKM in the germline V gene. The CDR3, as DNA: TGTGCCAGCCTTCGGCTAGCGGGAGGGCCGGGGCAAGAGACCCAGTACTTC. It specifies CASLRLAGGPGQETQYF.

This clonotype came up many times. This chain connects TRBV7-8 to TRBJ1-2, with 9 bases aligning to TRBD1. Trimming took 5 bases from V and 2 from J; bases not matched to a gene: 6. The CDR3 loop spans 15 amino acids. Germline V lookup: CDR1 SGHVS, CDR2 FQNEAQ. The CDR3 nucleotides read TGTGCCAGCAGCCCCCGGACAGGGGTGAACTATGGCTACACCTTC. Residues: CASSPRTGVNYGYTF.